This T cell receptor beta chain stems from a study of blood T cells in healthy people across ages. Study background: About one barcoded beta molecule per two T cells came from capture by template switching.

General study results and limits: CMV infection status of these donors was not known.

Only a few counts were recorded for this clonotype. Its antigen is currently unknown. Every donor contributed roughly 11 milliliters of peripheral blood by blood draw. CDR1 SGHDN and CDR2 FVKESK come from the germline V gene. The CDR3 consists of 11 residues. V dropped 1 base and J dropped 13 bases, with 8 bases sitting between them. It was with a sample-barcoded 5' primer and a J-beta primer mix that a second PCR of roughly 7 to 12 cycles was run. The template-switch adaptor was a 5' adaptor with 12 random nucleotides. It tagged each cDNA molecule. TCRdb reprocessed the 5' RACE reads via MiXCR and lists one record per CDR3 protein. The sample holds approximately 810,000 distinct CDR3 sequences; 29% are singletons and the top ten take roughly 17%.

What was sequenced was blood. The rearrangement links TRBV14 to TRBJ2-1; D is unclear. The source is a woman of 80 years or more in good health. CDR3 sequence (DNA): TGTGCCAGCAGCCAAGCTGAGACCCAGTTCTTC. Translating it yields CASSQAETQFF.